This entry lists 10 T cell receptor beta chains sequenced from one sample in a study of T-cell reconstitution after alpha-beta-depleted transplantation in children. For TCRbeta, the library was prepared with unique molecular identifiers. TCRdb analysed the PCR reads with MiXCR anew, one entry per CDR3 protein. There are 350,000 to 450,000 distinct CDR3 sequences in the sample; around 21% occur only once, and approximately 3.9% lies in the top ten. Material: PBMCs from the stem cell graft donor, obtained from the stem cell graft. The receptors here all came from a human donor who donated a stem cell graft to a child with acute myeloid leukemia.

This clonotype was detected a few times. The chain recombines TRBV2 with TRBJ2-1, with TRBD1 matching over 7 bases. Germline CDR1 and CDR2: SNHLY and FYNNEI. V trimming: 8 bases; J trimming: 2 bases; junction bases outside the gene matches: 6. The CDR3 spans 14 residues. In DNA form, the CDR3 reads TGTGCCAGCGATATGGGACAGACCTACAATGAGCAGTTCTTC. This codes for CASDMGQTYNEQFF.

This sequence joins TRBV6-6 and TRBJ1-5; TRBD1 is a possible D gene (5 bases). Germline V gene sequence: CDR1 MNHNY, CDR2 SVGAGI (reference sequence). V gave up 2 bases and J gave up 6 bases, with 11 bases separating them. The CDR3 is 14 residues long. The CDR3 sequence is CASSYTGGAQPQHF. The CDR3 DNA follows: TGTGCCAGCAGTTACACTGGCGGGGCTCAGCCCCAGCATTTT.

The rearrangement links TRBV19 to TRBJ2-1, with D possibly matching TRBD2 (5 bases). Looked up from germline, CDR1 is LNHDA and CDR2 is SQIVND (reference sequence). V was trimmed by 1 base and J by 4 bases, leaving 17 bases between them. CDR3 length equals 17 residues. In DNA form, the CDR3 reads TGTGCCAGTAGTATAGGAATGCGAGCGGCCATATACAATGAGCAGTTCTTC. Its translation: CASSIGMRAAIYNEQFF.

This clonotype was counted between two and nine times. Possible read error: a much larger clone is one base away. The genes are TRBV27 and TRBJ2-7, with D maybe TRBD1 (6 bases). The CDR3 consists of 14 residues. CDR1 is MNHEY and CDR2 is SMNVEV in the germline V gene (reference sequence). Trimming pared 5 bases from V and 0 bases from J, leaving 11 bases between. CDR3 protein: CASSPGHSSYEQYF. CDR3 coding DNA: TGTGCCAGCAGTCCGGGACACAGCTCCTACGAGCAGTACTTC.

This clonotype was recorded a few times. The rearrangement links TRBV5-1 to TRBJ2-1, with D maybe TRBD2 (5 bases). The V end lost 2 bases, the J end lost 12 bases, and 18 bases lay between the germline ends. The CDR3 contains 14 residues. Germline V gene lookup returns CDR1 SGHRS and CDR2 YFSETQ. For the CDR3, the DNA is TGCGCCAGCAGCTTCCGTCTAGCTGGACGGGGGCAGTTCTTC. Protein product: CASSFRLAGRGQFF.

The chain carries TRBV7-6 and TRBJ2-7; D ambiguous. V was cut by 5 bases and J by 0 bases, with 8 bases left in between. The CDR3 spans 13 residues. From germline, CDR1 is SGHVS and CDR2 FNYEAQ. Here the CDR3 reads CASSIQVSYEQYF. CDR3 sequence (DNA): TGTGCCAGCAGCATTCAAGTCTCCTACGAGCAGTACTTC.

There are a few counts of this clonotype. This chain connects TRBV20-1 to TRBJ2-2; tentatively, D is TRBD2 (6 bases). The ends were cut back, 0 bases at V and 2 bases at J, with 13 bases in the middle. The CDR3 spans 16 residues. Germline CDR1 reads DFQATT; CDR2 reads SNEGSKA (reference sequence). The CDR3 DNA sequence: TGCAGTGCTAGAGATGCAGCGGGCACCAACACCGGGGAGCTGTTTTTT. This gives the protein CSARDAAGTNTGELFF.

This clonotype was observed a handful of times. V usage is TRBV12-3 or TRBV12-4 and J usage is TRBJ2-5; D might be TRBD1 or TRBD2, each matching 5 bases. V was cut by 5 bases and J by 5 bases, with 18 bases left in between. The CDR3 loop spans 15 amino acids. DNA for the CDR3: TGTGCCAGCAGTCAAACTCCGGGACCACCGGAGACCCAGTACTTC. The encoded protein is CASSQTPGPPETQYF.

In this sample, this clonotype turned up many times. This could be a read error, since a much larger clone is one nucleotide away. The J gene is TRBJ2-3, the V gene TRBV12-3 or TRBV12-4; 8 positions match TRBD2. The CDR3 length is 14 residues. CDR3 protein: CASSLAGLTDTQYF. CDR3 DNA: TGTGCCAGCAGCTTAGCGGGACTCACAGATACGCAGTATTTT.

This clonotype has ten or more counts. The chain couples TRBV7-9 to TRBJ1-4, with unresolved D. The ends were cut back, 4 bases at V and 8 bases at J, with 14 bases in the middle. The CDR3 contains 14 residues. Germline V gives CDR1 SEHNR, CDR2 FQNEAQ (reference sequence). CDR3 residues: CASSSIRNSEKLFF. CDR3 coding DNA: TGTGCCAGCAGCTCGATCAGGAACTCGGAAAAACTGTTTTTT.